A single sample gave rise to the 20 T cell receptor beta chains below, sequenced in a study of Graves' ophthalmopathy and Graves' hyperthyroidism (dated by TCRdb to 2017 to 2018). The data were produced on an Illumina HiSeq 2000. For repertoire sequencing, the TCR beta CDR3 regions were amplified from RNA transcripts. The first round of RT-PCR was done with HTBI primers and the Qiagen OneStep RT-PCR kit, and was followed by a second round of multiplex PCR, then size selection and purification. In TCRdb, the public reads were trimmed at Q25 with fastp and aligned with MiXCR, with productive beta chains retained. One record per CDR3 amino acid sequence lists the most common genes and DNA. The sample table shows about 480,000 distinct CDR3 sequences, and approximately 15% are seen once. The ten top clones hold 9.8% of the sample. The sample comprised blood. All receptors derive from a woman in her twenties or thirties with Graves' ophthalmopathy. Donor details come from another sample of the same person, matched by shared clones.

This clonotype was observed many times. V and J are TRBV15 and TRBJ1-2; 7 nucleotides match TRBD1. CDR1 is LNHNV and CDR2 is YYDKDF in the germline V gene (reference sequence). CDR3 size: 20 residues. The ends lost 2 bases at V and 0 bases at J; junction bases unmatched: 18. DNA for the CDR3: TGTGCCACCAGCAGAAAGACCCAAATCCTACGGACAGGAACTAACTATGGCTACACCTTC. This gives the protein CATSRKTQILRTGTNYGYTF.

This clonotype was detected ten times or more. The CDR3 region has the DNA TGTGCCACCAGCAGAGATCTGAGTGGGGAGCAGTACTTC. Translation: CATSRDLSGEQYF. The chain links TRBV15 to TRBJ2-7; D gene ambiguous. CDR3 length: 13 residues. V lost 0 bases, J lost 7 bases, and 10 bases lay in between. Germline assignment: CDR1 LNHNV and CDR2 YYDKDF (reference sequence).

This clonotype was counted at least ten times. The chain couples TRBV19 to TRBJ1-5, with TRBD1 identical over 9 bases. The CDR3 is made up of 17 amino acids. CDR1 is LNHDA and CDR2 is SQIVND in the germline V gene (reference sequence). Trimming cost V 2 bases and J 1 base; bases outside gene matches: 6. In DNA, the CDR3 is TGTGCCAGTAGTATATTGACAGGGGGGTTGAGCAATCAGCCCCAGCATTTT. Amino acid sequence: CASSILTGGLSNQPQHF.

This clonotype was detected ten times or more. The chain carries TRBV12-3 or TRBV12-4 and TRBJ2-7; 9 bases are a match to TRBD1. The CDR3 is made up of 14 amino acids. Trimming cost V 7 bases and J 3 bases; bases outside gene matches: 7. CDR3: CASNGQGKVYEQYF. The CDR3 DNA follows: TGTGCCAGCAACGGACAGGGGAAGGTCTACGAGCAGTACTTC.

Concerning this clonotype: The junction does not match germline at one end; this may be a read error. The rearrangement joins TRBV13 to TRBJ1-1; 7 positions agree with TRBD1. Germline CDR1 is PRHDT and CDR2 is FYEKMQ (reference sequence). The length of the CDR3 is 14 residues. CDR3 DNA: TGTGCCAGCATCTTAAGACAGGGAAGAACTGAAGCTTTCTTT. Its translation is CASILRQGRTEAFF.

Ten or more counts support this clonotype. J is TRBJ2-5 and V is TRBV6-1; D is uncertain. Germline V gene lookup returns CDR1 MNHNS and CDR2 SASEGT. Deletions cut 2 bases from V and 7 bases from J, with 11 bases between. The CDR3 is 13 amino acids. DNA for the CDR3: TGTGCCAGCAGTGAACTCGCAATATCGACCCAGTACTTC. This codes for CASSELAISTQYF.

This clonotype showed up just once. The DNA of the CDR3 is TGTGCCAGCAGCTTAAGGGGGGAAGTGGTGAACACTGAAGCTTTCTTT. It specifies CASSLRGEVVNTEAFF. This chain uses TRBV11-1 with TRBJ1-1, with a possible D match to TRBD1 (6 bases). Germline CDR1 SGHAT, CDR2 FQDESV (reference sequence). With 2 bases removed from V and 0 bases from J, the gap between germline ends came to 13 bases. The CDR3 is 16 amino acids.

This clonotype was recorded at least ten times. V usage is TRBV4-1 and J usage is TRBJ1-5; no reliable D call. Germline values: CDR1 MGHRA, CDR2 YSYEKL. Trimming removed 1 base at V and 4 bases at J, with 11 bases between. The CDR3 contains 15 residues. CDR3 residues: CASSQGVQANQPQHF. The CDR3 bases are TGCGCCAGCAGCCAAGGGGTTCAGGCGAATCAGCCCCAGCATTTT.

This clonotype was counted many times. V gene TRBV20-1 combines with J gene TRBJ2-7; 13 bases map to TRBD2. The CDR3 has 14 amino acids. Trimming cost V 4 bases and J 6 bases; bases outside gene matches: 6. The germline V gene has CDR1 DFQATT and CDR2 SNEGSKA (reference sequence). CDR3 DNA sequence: TGCAGTGCTACCTTACTAGCGGGAGGGGTCGAGCAGTACTTC. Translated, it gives CSATLLAGGVEQYF.

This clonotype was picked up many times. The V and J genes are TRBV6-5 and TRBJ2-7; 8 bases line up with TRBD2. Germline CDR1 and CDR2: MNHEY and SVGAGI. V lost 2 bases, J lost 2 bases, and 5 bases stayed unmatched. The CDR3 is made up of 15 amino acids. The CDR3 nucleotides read TGTGCCAGCAGTTACCTTAGCGGGGCAACCTACGAGCAGTACTTC. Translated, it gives CASSYLSGATYEQYF.

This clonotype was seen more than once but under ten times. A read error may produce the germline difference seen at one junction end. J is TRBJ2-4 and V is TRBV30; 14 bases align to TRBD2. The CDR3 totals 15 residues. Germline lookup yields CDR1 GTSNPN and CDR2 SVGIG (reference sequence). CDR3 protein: CAWSVGLAGGDIKYF. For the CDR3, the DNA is TGTGCCTGGAGCGTAGGACTAGCGGGAGGTGACATTAAGTACTTC. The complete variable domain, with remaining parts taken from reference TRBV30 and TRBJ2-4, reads SQTIHQWPATLVQPVGSPLSLECTVEGTSNPNLYWYRQAAGRGLQLLFYSVGIGQISSEVPQNLSASRPQDRQFILSSKKLLLSDSGFYLCAWSVGLAGGDIKYFGAGTRLSVL.

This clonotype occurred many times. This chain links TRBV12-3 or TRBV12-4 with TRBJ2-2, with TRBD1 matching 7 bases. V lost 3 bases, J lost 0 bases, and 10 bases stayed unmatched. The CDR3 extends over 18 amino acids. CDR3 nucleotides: TGTGCCAGCAGTTTTAGGAGACAGGGTAATTCGAACACCGGGGAGCTGTTTTTT. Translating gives CASSFRRQGNSNTGELFF.

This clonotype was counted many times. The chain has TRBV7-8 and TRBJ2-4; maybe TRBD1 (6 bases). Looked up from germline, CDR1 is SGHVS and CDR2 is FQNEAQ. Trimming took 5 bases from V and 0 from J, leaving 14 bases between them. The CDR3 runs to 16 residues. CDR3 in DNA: TGTGCCAGCAGCGCCGAGGGGGAGCTAGCCAAAAACATTCAGTACTTC. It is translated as CASSAEGELAKNIQYF. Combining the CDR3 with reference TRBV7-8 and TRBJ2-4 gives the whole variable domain GAGVSQSPRYKVAKRGQDVALRCDPISGHVSLFWYQQALGQGPEFLTYFQNEAQLDKSGLPSDRFFAERPEGSVSTLKIQRTQQEDSAVYLCASSAEGELAKNIQYFGAGTRLSVL.

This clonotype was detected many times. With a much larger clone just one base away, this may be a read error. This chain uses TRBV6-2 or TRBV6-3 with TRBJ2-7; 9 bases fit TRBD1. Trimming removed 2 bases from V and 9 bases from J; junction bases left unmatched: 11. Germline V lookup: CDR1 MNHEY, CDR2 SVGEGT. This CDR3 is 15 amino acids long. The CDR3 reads CASSYGGTGGVGQYF. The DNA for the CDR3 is TGTGCCAGCAGTTACGGGGGCACAGGGGGCGTCGGGCAGTACTTC.

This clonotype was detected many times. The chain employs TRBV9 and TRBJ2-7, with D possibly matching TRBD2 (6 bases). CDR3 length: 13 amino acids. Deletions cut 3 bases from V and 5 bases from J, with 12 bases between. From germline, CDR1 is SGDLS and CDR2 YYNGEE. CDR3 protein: CASSDSRGNEQYF. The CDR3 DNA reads TGTGCCAGCAGCGATTCACGGGGGAACGAGCAGTACTTC.

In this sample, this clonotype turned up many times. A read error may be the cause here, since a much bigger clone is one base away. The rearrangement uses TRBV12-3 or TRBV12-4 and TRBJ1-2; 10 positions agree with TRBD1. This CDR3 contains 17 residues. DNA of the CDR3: TGTGCCAGCAGTTTTGGGGACAGGGGTAGCTCTAACTATAGCTACACCTTC. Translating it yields CASSFGDRGSSNYSYTF.

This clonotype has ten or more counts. DNA for the CDR3: TGTGCCAGCAGCTTAGAGTTTATCTCGGGGGATGGCTACACCTTC. It translates to CASSLEFISGDGYTF. The V and J genes are TRBV11-2 and TRBJ1-2; perhaps TRBD1 as D (5 bases). Trimming cost V 0 bases and J 6 bases, with 14 bases left between them. The CDR3 spans 15 residues. Germline V gives CDR1 SGHAT, CDR2 FQNNGV.

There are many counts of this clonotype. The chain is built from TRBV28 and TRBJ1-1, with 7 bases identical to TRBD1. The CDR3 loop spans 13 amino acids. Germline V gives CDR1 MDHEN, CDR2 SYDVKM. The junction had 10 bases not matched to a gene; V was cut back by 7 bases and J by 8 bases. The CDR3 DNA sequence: TGTGCCAGCAACCACAGGAGACAGGGAGAAGCTTTCTTT. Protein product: CASNHRRQGEAFF. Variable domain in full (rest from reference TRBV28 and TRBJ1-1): DVKVTQSSRYLVKRTGEKVFLECVQDMDHENMFWYRQDPGLGLRLIYFSYDVKMKEKGDIPEGYSVSREKKERFSLILESASTNQTSMYLCASNHRRQGEAFFGQGTRLTVV.

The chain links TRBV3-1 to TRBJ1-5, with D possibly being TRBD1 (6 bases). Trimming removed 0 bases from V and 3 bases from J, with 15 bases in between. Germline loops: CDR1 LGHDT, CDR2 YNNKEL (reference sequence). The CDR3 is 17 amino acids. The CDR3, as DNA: TGTGCCAGCAGCCAAGAGGGACCCGGGGGCTACAATCAGCCCCAGCATTTT. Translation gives CASSQEGPGGYNQPQHF. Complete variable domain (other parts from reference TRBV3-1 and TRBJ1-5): DTAVSQTPKYLVTQMGNDKSIKCEQNLGHDTMYWYKQDSKKFLKIMFSYNNKELIINETVPNRFSPKSPDKAHLNLHINSLELGDSAVYFCASSQEGPGGYNQPQHFGDGTRLSIL.

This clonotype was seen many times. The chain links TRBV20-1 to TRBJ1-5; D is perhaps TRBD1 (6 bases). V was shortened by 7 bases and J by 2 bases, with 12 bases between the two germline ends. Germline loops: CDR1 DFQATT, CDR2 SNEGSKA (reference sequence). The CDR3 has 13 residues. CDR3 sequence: CSVNRDRNQPQHF. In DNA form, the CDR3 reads TGCAGTGTGAACAGGGATCGCAATCAGCCCCAGCATTTT.